The subject of this entry is one T cell receptor (beta chain). Clones were sequenced by immunoSEQ multiplex PCR, and TCRdb holds only the in-frame ones, with some missing. The sample shows about 100,000 clones, about 90% of them seen only once. In germline, CDR1 is MNHEY, CDR2 SVGAGI. The CDR3 is made up of 14 amino acids. V lost 6 bases to trimming and J lost 1 base; unmatched junction nucleotides: 3. The sample is drawn from a study of blood T cell repertoires in COVID-19. The overall study: Samples representing acute and convalescent COVID-19 were sourced from the United States, Italy and Spain. The cDNA or gDNA used as material had been derived from T cells, B-cell-depleted T cells, or PBMCs.

Material for sequencing was peripheral blood. The chain links TRBV6-5 to TRBJ1-1, with 9 bases fitting TRBD1. This sequence originates from a man younger than 40 in a cohort sampled during active COVID-19. The CDR3 protein is CASSTGQGNTEAFF. CDR3 bases: TGTGCCAGCAGCACGGGACAGGGGAACACTGAAGCTTTCTTT.